These 6 T cell receptor beta chains originate from one sample sequenced in a study of T cells in Graves' hyperthyroidism and ophthalmopathy. The TCR beta CDR3 regions underwent amplification using RNA transcripts as the source. The TCR CDR3 was amplified in a first-round RT-PCR using the HTBI primer set. A single record per CDR3 protein comes from TCRdb applying MiXCR to the multiplex PCR reads. The table includes around 600,000 distinct CDR3 sequences, more than 13% detected once. The sequencing input was blood. These receptors originate from a young woman with Graves' ophthalmopathy.

The chain employs TRBV6-1 and TRBJ2-7; no definite D call. V gave up 2 bases and J gave up 3 bases, with 17 bases separating them. The CDR3 length is 16 residues. Germline V lookup: CDR1 MNHNS, CDR2 SASEGT. The CDR3 reads CASSEPISDGFYEQYF. CDR3 coding DNA: TGTGCCAGCAGTGAACCGATATCAGACGGTTTCTACGAGCAGTACTTC.

This clonotype was seen at least ten times. J is TRBJ2-5 and V is TRBV7-2; D ambiguous. There are 15 residues in the CDR3. Germline values: CDR1 SGHTA, CDR2 FQGNSA. Trimming pared 4 bases from V and 4 bases from J, leaving 16 bases between. The CDR3 protein is CASSSDGRVGETQYF. In DNA, the CDR3 is TGTGCCAGCAGCTCAGACGGGCGAGTAGGAGAGACCCAGTACTTC. Combining the CDR3 with reference TRBV7-2 and TRBJ2-5 gives the whole variable domain GAGVSQSPSNKVTEKGKDVELRCDPISGHTALYWYRQSLGQGLEFLIYFQGNSAPDKSGLPSDRFSAERTGGSVSTLTIQRTQQEDSAVYLCASSSDGRVGETQYFGPGTRLLVL.

This clonotype was recorded at least ten times. The chain carries TRBV20-1 and TRBJ2-7, with 11 nucleotides matching TRBD2. From germline, CDR1 is DFQATT and CDR2 SNEGSKA (reference sequence). Trimming took 5 bases from V and 0 from J; bases not matched to a gene: 6. The CDR3 contains 15 residues. The DNA for the CDR3 is TGCAGTGCTGCCGGGACTAGCGGTCTCTCCTACGAGCAGTACTTC. This sequence encodes CSAAGTSGLSYEQYF.

The sample holds many counts of this clonotype. V is TRBV3-1 and J is TRBJ1-1, with 9 bases lining up with TRBD1. Germline CDR1 reads LGHDT; CDR2 reads YNNKEL (reference sequence). V lost 3 bases to trimming and J lost 1 base; unmatched junction nucleotides: 9. The CDR3 sequence is 17 residues long. CDR3 amino acids: CASSQFTGGAQNTEAFF. CDR3 nucleotides: TGTGCCAGCAGCCAGTTCACAGGGGGCGCTCAGAACACTGAAGCTTTCTTT. Full variable domain (remainder filled in from reference TRBV3-1 and TRBJ1-1): DTAVSQTPKYLVTQMGNDKSIKCEQNLGHDTMYWYKQDSKKFLKIMFSYNNKELIINETVPNRFSPKSPDKAHLNLHINSLELGDSAVYFCASSQFTGGAQNTEAFFGQGTRLTVV.

The rearrangement joins TRBV5-8 to TRBJ1-1; D is ambiguous. The CDR3 runs 11 residues. The V end was cut by 1 base, the J end by 6 bases, with 4 bases between. Germline V gene lookup returns CDR1 SGHTS and CDR2 YDEGEE. The CDR3 is CASSLSSEAFF. Here the CDR3 DNA reads TGTGCCAGCAGCTTGTCATCTGAAGCTTTCTTT.

This sequence joins TRBV9 and TRBJ2-3; TRBD1 agrees at 7 bases. The CDR3 consists of 15 residues. Germline V CDR1 and CDR2: SGDLS, YYNGEE. Losses at the gene ends were 3 bases for V and 5 bases for J; bases not matched to a gene: 9. For the CDR3, the DNA is TGTGCCAGCAGCGAGGGGGCTTATTTTGGAGATACGCAGTATTTT. Amino acids: CASSEGAYFGDTQYF.